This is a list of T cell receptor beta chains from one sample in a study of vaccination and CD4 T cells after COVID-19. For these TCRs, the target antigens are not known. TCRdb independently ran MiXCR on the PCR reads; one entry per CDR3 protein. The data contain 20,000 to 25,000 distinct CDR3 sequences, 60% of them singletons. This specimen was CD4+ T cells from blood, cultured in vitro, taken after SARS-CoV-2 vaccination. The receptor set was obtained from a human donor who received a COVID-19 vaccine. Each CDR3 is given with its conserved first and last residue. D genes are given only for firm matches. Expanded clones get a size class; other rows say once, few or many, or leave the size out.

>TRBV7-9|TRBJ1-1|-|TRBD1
CASSFGDSTEAFF
TGTGCCAGCAGCTTCGGGGACAGCACCGAAGCTTTCTTT
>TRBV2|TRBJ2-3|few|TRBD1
CASSLGQGREQYF
TGTGCCAGCAGTCTCGGACAGGGCCGAGAGCAGTATTTT
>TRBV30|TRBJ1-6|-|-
CAWSNRLIMGIYNSPLHF
TGTGCCTGGAGTAACAGGCTGATCATGGGCATTTATAATTCACCCCTCCACTTT
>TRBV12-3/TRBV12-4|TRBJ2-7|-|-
CASSLIGGIEQYF
TGTGCCAGCAGCCTCATCGGAGGGATCGAGCAGTACTTC
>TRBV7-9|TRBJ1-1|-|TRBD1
CASSETGAGMNTEAFF
TGTGCCAGCAGCGAAACAGGGGCCGGGATGAACACTGAAGCTTTCTTT
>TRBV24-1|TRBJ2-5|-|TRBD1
CATSETDRGPSRAQYF
TGTGCCACCAGTGAAACGGACAGGGGGCCGAGTCGGGCCCAGTACTTC
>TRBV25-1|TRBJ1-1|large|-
CASCPPWSTEAFF
TGTGCCAGCTGCCCGCCTTGGTCCACTGAAGCTTTCTTT
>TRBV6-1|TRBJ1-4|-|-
CASRAPTPGGEKLFF
TGTGCCAGCAGAGCCCCGACTCCTGGGGGTGAAAAACTGTTTTTT
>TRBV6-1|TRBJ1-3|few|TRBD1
CASSDRTGGRNTIYF
TGTGCCAGCAGTGACCGGACAGGGGGTAGGAACACCATATATTTT
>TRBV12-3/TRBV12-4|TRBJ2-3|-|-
CASSLAGGTQYF
TGTGCCAGCAGTTTAGCCGGAGGTACGCAGTATTTT
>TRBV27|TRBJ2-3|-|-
CASSLWPTDTDTQYF
TGTGCCAGCAGTTTATGGCCAACCGACACAGATACGCAGTATTTT
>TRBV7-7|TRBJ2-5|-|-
CASSLDHQETQYF
TGTGCCAGCAGCTTAGACCATCAAGAGACCCAGTACTTC
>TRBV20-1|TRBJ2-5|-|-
CSARAGPGDGETQYF
TGCAGTGCTAGGGCGGGACCGGGTGATGGAGAGACCCAGTACTTC
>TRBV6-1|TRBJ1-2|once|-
CASSHYRIDYGYTF
TGTGCCAGCAGTCATTACAGGATTGACTATGGCTACACCTTC
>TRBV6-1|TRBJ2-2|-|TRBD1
CASKQGGSHTGELFF
TGTGCCAGCAAACAGGGGGGAAGCCACACCGGGGAGCTGTTTTTT
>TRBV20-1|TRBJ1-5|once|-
CSAQFRVGQPQHF
TGCAGTGCCCAATTCAGGGTGGGTCAGCCCCAGCATTTT
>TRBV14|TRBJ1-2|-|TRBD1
CASSQGGTGVPYRYTF
TGTGCCAGCAGCCAAGGAGGGACAGGGGTTCCGTATCGCTACACCTTC
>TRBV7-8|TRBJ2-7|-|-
CASSLGRGYEQYF
TGTGCCAGCAGCCTCGGACGGGGATACGAGCAGTACTTC